The present T cell receptor beta chain was sequenced within a study of blood T cell repertoires in COVID-19. In the study overall: T cells, B-cell-depleted T cells, or PBMCs provided the cDNA or gDNA that served as material.

The CDR3 runs 16 residues. Germline assignment: CDR1 SGHNT and CDR2 YENEEA. Trimming removed 5 bases from V and 6 bases from J; junction bases left unmatched: 9. Only in-frame clones appear in the TCRdb table, and some are missing; sequencing was by immunoSEQ multiplex PCR. The sample comprises about 64,000 clones, 78% of which are singletons, and over 12% rests with the top ten. This clone was seen many times. This chain joins TRBV11-3 and TRBJ2-2, with 10 bases identical to TRBD2. The sequence derives from a man in his 60s with COVID-19, enrolled during active disease. Sequences were obtained from peripheral blood. The CDR3 loop reads CASSRSGTSAAGELFF. The CDR3 DNA reads as TGTGCCAGCAGCCGCTCCGGGACTAGCGCGGCCGGGGAGCTGTTTTTT. Using reference TRBV11-3 and TRBJ2-2 for the parts outside the CDR3, the full variable domain is EAGVVQSPRYKIIEKKQPVAFWCNPISGHNTLYWYLQNLGQGPELLIRYENEEAVDDSQLPKDRFSAERLKGVDSTLKIQPAELGDSAVYLCASSRSGTSAAGELFFGEGSRLTVL.